Listed below are T cell receptor beta chains from one sample, sequenced in a study of cytomegalovirus exposure and HLA in healthy donors. Profiled with immunoSEQ multiplex PCR; TCRdb holds only in-frame clones, not every one. This sample has 170,000 or so clones; 75% to 90% occur once, and the top ten carry 16%. Material: PBMCs. These receptors came from a man younger than 35 in good health and CMV-seropositive. Each CDR3 is given with its conserved first and last residue. D genes are given only for firm matches. Expanded clones get a size class; other rows say once, few or many, or leave the size out.

>NA|TRBV6-6|TRBD2|TRBJ2-1
CASSYPSGGALNEQFF
TGTGCCAGCAGTTACCCTAGCGGGGGGGCCTTAAATGAGCAGTTCTTC
>few|TRBV28|TRBD1|TRBJ1-5
CASTVGQGTQPQHF
TGTGCCAGCACCGTGGGACAGGGGACCCAGCCCCAGCATTTT
>NA|TRBV19|TRBD1|TRBJ1-1
CASSIGQGITEAFF
TGTGCCAGTAGTATTGGACAGGGTATCACTGAAGCTTTCTTT
>NA|TRBV28|NA|TRBJ2-1
CASSFVAQYNEQFF
TGTGCCAGCAGTTTTGTTGCCCAGTACAATGAGCAGTTCTTC
>NA|TRBV2|NA|TRBJ1-4
CASTGNNEKLFF
TGTGCCAGCACAGGGAATAATGAAAAACTGTTTTTT
>NA|TRBV2|NA|TRBJ2-3
CASSADRPSTSTQYF
TGTGCCAGCAGTGCCGACAGGCCTTCAACGTCTACGCAGTATTTT
>NA|TRBV27|TRBD2|TRBJ2-7
CASSSGTSVYEQYF
TGTGCCAGCAGCTCCGGGACTAGTGTTTACGAGCAGTACTTC
>NA|TRBV9|NA|TRBJ2-2
CASSVSSGNTGELFF
TGTGCCAGCAGCGTGTCAAGCGGTAACACCGGGGAGCTGTTTTTT
>few|TRBV5-1|TRBD1|TRBJ2-2
CASSMGQPYTGELFF
TGCGCCAGCAGCATGGGACAGCCGTACACCGGGGAGCTGTTTTTT
>NA|TRBV5-1|TRBD1|TRBJ2-2
CASSPDRGLGLNTGELFF
TGCGCCAGCAGCCCAGACAGGGGGCTAGGACTTAACACCGGGGAGCTGTTTTTT
>NA|TRBV27|TRBD2|TRBJ2-7
CASSQRGRYEQYF
TGTGCCAGCAGTCAGCGGGGGCGCTACGAGCAGTACTTC
>NA|TRBV7-9|NA|TRBJ1-1
CASSSNRIMNTEAFF
TGTGCCAGCAGCTCGAACAGGATCATGAACACTGAAGCTTTCTTT
>NA|TRBV6-6|NA|TRBJ2-1
CASSPPEAGAGNGQFF
TGTGCCAGCAGTCCGCCCGAGGCGGGCGCGGGCAATGGGCAGTTCTTC
>NA|TRBV5-1|NA|TRBJ2-3
CASSPQVSGVDTQYF
TGCGCCAGCAGCCCGCAAGTTTCAGGGGTAGATACGCAGTATTTT
>NA|TRBV11-2|TRBD2|TRBJ2-4
CASSLGLAGGPQAKNIQYF
TGTGCCAGCAGCTTAGGACTAGCGGGGGGGCCTCAAGCCAAAAACATTCAGTACTTC
>NA|TRBV6-5|NA|TRBJ1-2
CASSYSWQGNYGYTF
TGTGCCAGCAGTTACTCGTGGCAGGGGAACTATGGCTACACCTTC
>NA|TRBV28|NA|TRBJ2-1
CASSLLGGAAYNEQFF
TGTGCCAGCAGTTTATTGGGGGGGGCCGCATACAATGAGCAGTTCTTC
>few|TRBV28|TRBD2|TRBJ2-5
CASSSGGARQETQYF
TGTGCCAGCAGTTCGGGGGGGGCGCGACAAGAGACCCAGTACTTC
>NA|TRBV6-6|NA|TRBJ2-7
CASSSLYEQYF
TGTGCCAGCAGTTCCCTCTACGAGCAGTACTTC
>NA|TRBV11-3|NA|TRBJ2-2
CASSLGSDTGELFF
TGTGCCAGCAGCTTGGGGAGTGACACCGGGGAGCTGTTTTTT
>NA|TRBV5-1|TRBD2|TRBJ2-3
CASSLVPQRGTDTQYF
TGCGCCAGCAGCTTGGTTCCCCAGCGGGGGACAGATACGCAGTATTTT
>NA|TRBV5-1|TRBD1|TRBJ1-3
CASSQGTAGNTIYF
TGCGCCAGCAGCCAGGGGACAGCCGGAAACACCATATATTTT
>NA|TRBV2|NA|TRBJ2-1
CASTIGGGDYNEQFF
TGTGCCAGCACCATAGGGGGAGGGGATTACAATGAGCAGTTCTTC
>NA|TRBV28|NA|TRBJ2-2
CASSLGQGQIRAGELFF
TGTGCCAGCAGTTTAGGCCAGGGGCAGATCCGAGCCGGGGAGCTGTTTTTT
>NA|TRBV4-2|TRBD2|TRBJ2-1
CASSQDYASGWDEQFF
TGTGCCAGCAGCCAAGATTACGCTAGCGGGTGGGATGAGCAGTTCTTC
>NA|TRBV5-8|TRBD1|TRBJ1-5
CASSLGQVQPQHF
TGTGCCAGCAGCTTAGGACAGGTTCAGCCCCAGCATTTT
>once|TRBV9|NA|TRBJ2-1
CASSSSWGRYNEQFF
TGTGCCAGCAGTTCTTCCTGGGGGCGGTACAATGAGCAGTTCTTC
>NA|TRBV9|NA|TRBJ2-1
CASSVGPRPKNEQFF
TGTGCCAGCAGCGTAGGTCCGCGGCCTAAGAATGAGCAGTTCTTC
>NA|TRBV19|TRBD1|TRBJ2-1
CASSAGTGANEQFF
TGTGCCAGTAGTGCCGGGACAGGGGCGAATGAGCAGTTCTTC
>NA|TRBV28|TRBD2|TRBJ2-7
CASTISGSIYEQYF
TGTGCCAGCACGATTAGCGGGAGTATCTACGAGCAGTACTTC
>NA|TRBV5-1|NA|TRBJ2-3
CASSLIPGTDTQYF
TGCGCCAGCAGCTTAATTCCGGGCACAGATACGCAGTATTTT
>few|TRBV10-3|TRBD1|TRBJ1-1
CAISRDRYTEAFF
TGTGCCATCAGTAGGGACAGGTACACTGAAGCTTTCTTT
>NA|TRBV28|TRBD1|TRBJ1-5
CASSLGTGGQPQHF
TGTGCCAGCAGCTTAGGGACAGGGGGTCAGCCCCAGCATTTT
>NA|TRBV19|TRBD1|TRBJ2-3
CASSAPGQGTDTQYF
TGTGCCAGTAGTGCACCGGGACAGGGCACAGATACGCAGTATTTT
>NA|TRBV9|NA|TRBJ2-7
CASSVGAAPFPYEQYF
TGTGCCAGCAGCGTAGGGGCAGCCCCGTTCCCCTACGAGCAGTACTTC
>NA|TRBV6-1|NA|TRBJ1-1
CASSELLGPGEAFF
TGTGCCAGCAGTGAATTACTAGGCCCGGGTGAAGCTTTCTTT
>NA|TRBV18|NA|TRBJ2-3
CASSPTTGRTDTQYF
TGTGCCAGCTCACCCACGACAGGGAGGACAGATACGCAGTATTTT
>NA|TRBV10-2|TRBD1|TRBJ1-2
CASGEGQGYGYTF
TGCGCCAGCGGGGAGGGACAGGGCTATGGCTACACCTTC
>NA|TRBV28|NA|TRBJ1-4
CASSWGRGAIWEKLFF
TGTGCCAGCAGTTGGGGACGGGGGGCAATATGGGAAAAACTGTTTTTT
>once|TRBV7-3|NA|TRBJ2-7
CASSLVGGSYEQYF
TGTGCCAGCAGCTTAGTGGGGGGTTCCTACGAGCAGTACTTC
>once|TRBV5-5|TRBD1|TRBJ2-7
CASSWPWTGGSEQYF
TGTGCCAGCAGCTGGCCTTGGACAGGGGGTAGCGAGCAGTACTTC
>NA|TRBV28|TRBD1|TRBJ1-1
CLTGAPHDMNTEAFF
TGCCTGACAGGGGCACCCCATGACATGAACACTGAAGCTTTCTTT
>NA|TRBV11-1|TRBD2|TRBJ2-3
CASAVLAGGALGGTQYF
TGTGCCAGCGCCGTACTAGCGGGGGGAGCTCTTGGGGGTACGCAGTATTTT
>NA|TRBV6-1|TRBD1|TRBJ2-5
CASIPPGQVLETQYF
TGTGCCAGCATCCCACCGGGACAGGTCCTAGAGACCCAGTACTTC
>NA|TRBV4-1|NA|TRBJ1-5
CASSQKGGLEQPQHF
TGCGCCAGCAGCCAAAAAGGAGGGTTGGAGCAGCCCCAGCATTTT
>NA|TRBV9|TRBD1|TRBJ1-1
CASSVLSGTGGGLNTEAFF
TGTGCCAGCAGCGTTCTTTCCGGGACAGGGGGCGGGTTGAACACTGAAGCTTTCTTT
>NA|TRBV15|NA|TRBJ2-5
CATSSTTDRYQETQYF
TGTGCCACCAGCAGCACCACTGACAGGTACCAAGAGACCCAGTACTTC
>NA|TRBV5-1|TRBD1|TRBJ1-3
CASSLAPPGQGAPGNTIYF
TGCGCCAGCAGCTTGGCCCCCCCGGGACAGGGGGCTCCTGGAAACACCATATATTTT
>NA|TRBV28|NA|TRBJ1-1
CASTKKGRDEAFF
TGTGCCAGCACCAAAAAAGGGAGAGATGAAGCTTTCTTT
>NA|TRBV5-1|NA|TRBJ2-1
CASSLVPVNEQFF
TGCGCCAGCAGCTTGGTCCCGGTTAATGAGCAGTTCTTC
>NA|TRBV5-4|NA|TRBJ1-3
CASSLTGGNTIYF
TGTGCCAGCAGCTTGACGGGGGGAAACACCATATATTTT
>NA|TRBV5-1|TRBD2|TRBJ2-2
CASSLAGTSGGPAELFF
TGCGCCAGCAGCTTGGCCGGGACTAGCGGGGGTCCCGCGGAGCTGTTTTTT